This T cell receptor (beta chain) was retrieved from a study of T cells in Graves' hyperthyroidism and ophthalmopathy. Overall study results and limits: Blood samples included most of the expanded thyroid clonotypes exceeding 0.001. Ophthalmopathy was separated from stable hyperthyroidism by a 13 V-J model.

The V gene's germline CDR1 is SGDLS and CDR2 YYNGEE. Trimming left V 0 bases short and J 3 bases short, with 9 bases between. The CDR3 contains 15 residues. This clonotype was detected ten times or more. Its cognate antigen is unknown. Amplified regions were TCR beta CDR3 sequences from RNA transcripts. When the TCR CDR3 underwent first-round RT-PCR, the HTBI primer set was used. A single record per CDR3 protein comes from TCRdb applying MiXCR to the multiplex PCR reads. In the table there are 550,000 to 700,000 distinct CDR3 sequences, around 45% of which are singletons. Exclusion of patients followed from uncontrolled infection, other autoimmune disease, pregnancy or lactation.

This TCR derives from an adult woman with Graves' disease, either hyperthyroidism or ophthalmopathy (not recorded which). Material: peripheral blood or thyroid tissue (not recorded which). The chain carries TRBV9 and TRBJ2-2; tentative D call: TRBD1 (6 bases). The CDR3 DNA reads as TGTGCCAGCAGCGTAGGAGGGGGAGACACCGGGGAGCTGTTTTTT. Its protein product is CASSVGGGDTGELFF.